The 9 T cell receptor beta chains below come from one sample, sequenced in a study of blood T cells in healthy people across ages (dated by TCRdb to between 2015 and 2017). Libraries were constructed by 5' RACE. Sequencing was performed on an Illumina HiSeq 2500. A second PCR of roughly 6 to 11 cycles was run with a J-beta primer mix and a sample-barcoded 5' primer. TCRdb reran the public reads through fastp at Q25 and MiXCR, keeping productive beta chains. All rows with the same CDR3 protein become a single entry with the most common DNA and genes. The sample data list roughly 1,700,000 distinct CDR3 sequences, and 28% of these were observed just once. Together, the top ten hold less than 9.5% of the sample. Sequencing was carried out using blood. These receptors all come from a woman in her thirties in good health.

Notes on this clonotype: One end of the junction varies from germline; a read error may be responsible. This CDR3 is CARSYGLEAYNEQFF. The CDR3, as DNA: TGTGCCCGCAGCTACGGACTAGAAGCTTACAATGAGCAGTTCTTC. The chain employs TRBV5-6 and TRBJ2-1; TRBD2 matches at 7 bases. This CDR3 is built from 15 residues. Germline CDR1 SGHDT, CDR2 YYEEEE.

The V gene is TRBV12-3 or TRBV12-4, the J gene TRBJ1-2; D call uncertain. There are 13 residues in the CDR3. Trimming removed 7 bases at V and 7 bases at J, with 16 bases between. CDR3 loop: CASTRAGGPGYTF. In nucleotides, the CDR3 is TGTGCCAGCACTCGGGCAGGTGGACCTGGCTACACCTTC.

This clonotype was recorded many times. The J gene is TRBJ2-7, the V gene TRBV12-3 or TRBV12-4; 7 nucleotides agree with TRBD2. V lost 3 bases and J lost 6; bases outside the gene matches: 11. This CDR3 has 15 residues. CDR3 residues: CASSLGPRGTGEQYF. CDR3 in DNA: TGTGCCAGCAGTTTGGGTCCGCGGGGGACGGGCGAGCAGTACTTC.

The gene calls are TRBV3-1 and TRBJ1-2; the D is unclear. The CDR3 spans 13 residues. The germline V gene encodes CDR1 LGHDT and CDR2 YNNKEL (reference sequence). Trimming shortened V by 2 bases and J by 4 bases, and 8 bases separated the two germline ends. In nucleotides, the CDR3 is TGTGCCAGCAGCCAAACAGAAACCTATGGCTACACCTTC. Translation gives CASSQTETYGYTF.

The chain has TRBV12-3 or TRBV12-4 and TRBJ2-3; D might be TRBD1 (5 bases). CDR3 length equals 14 residues. Trimming left V 2 bases short and J 0 bases short, with 6 bases between. This CDR3 reads CASSLWTSTDTQYF. In nucleotides, the CDR3 is TGTGCCAGCAGTTTATGGACAAGCACAGATACGCAGTATTTT.

The gene calls are TRBV9 and TRBJ2-4; D gene unclear. Trimming took off 0 bases at V and 13 bases at J, with 20 bases between the two ends. The CDR3 runs 15 residues. In germline, CDR1 is SGDLS, CDR2 YYNGEE. The CDR3 sequence: CASSVATDGQYKQYF. CDR3 sequence (DNA): TGTGCCAGCAGCGTAGCTACGGACGGGCAATACAAGCAGTACTTC.

This clonotype was seen only a few times. This chain connects TRBV10-3 to TRBJ1-5, with unresolved D. Trimming took 10 bases from V and 6 from J, leaving 13 bases between them. CDR3 size: 12 residues. CDR1 and CDR2 from the germline V gene are ENHRY and SYGVKD. The CDR3 sequence: CATLKMGQPQHF. Written as DNA, the CDR3 is TGTGCCACCCTCAAAATGGGTCAGCCCCAGCATTTT.

Regarding this clonotype: Given a much more abundant clone one base away, this may be a read error. The chain links TRBV5-1 to TRBJ2-5, with TRBD1 matching over 8 bases. J was trimmed by 5 bases and V by 7 bases; bases with no gene match: 13. The length of the CDR3 is 15 residues. Germline values: CDR1 SGHRS, CDR2 YFSETQ. CDR3 coding DNA: TGCGCCAGCGGCAGGGGCCAGGGGGCTATCGAGACCCAGTACTTC. Amino acids: CASGRGQGAIETQYF.

This clonotype was picked up one time. The V and J genes are TRBV6-6 and TRBJ1-2, with a possible D match to TRBD1 (5 bases). The CDR3 is made up of 16 amino acids. Per germline, CDR1 MNHNY and CDR2 SVGAGI (reference sequence). V was cut by 7 bases and J by 6 bases, with 24 bases left in between. CDR3 sequence (DNA): TGTGCCAGCAATGACCGGGAGACAGAGGCTGGCGATGGCTACACCTTC. Translated: CASNDRETEAGDGYTF.